This entry is about one TCR beta chain. The antigen is unknown. This sample was included in a study of cytomegalovirus exposure and HLA in healthy donors. Study-wide context: Inside one of the first data releases sat some 93 million unique TCRs taken from HLA-typed donors.

Whole-study results and caveats: As a later analysis showed, a missense DCLRE1C variant was linked to trimming of TCR beta V- and J-genes.

Primers for the PCR totalled 60 Vbeta and 13 Jbeta. TCRdb's copy holds only in-frame clones and misses some; the assay was immunoSEQ multiplex PCR. The sample records under 200,000 clones, about 70% being singletons. V was clipped by 5 bases and J by 7 bases; unmatched bases: 11. CDR3 length: 16 residues. Germline loops: CDR1 MRHNA, CDR2 SNTAGT. This rearrangement joins TRBV6-4 to TRBJ2-1; 10 nucleotides match TRBD2. The specimen was PBMCs. This receptor was identified in a woman aged 25 to 39 in good health and CMV-seronegative. The DNA of the CDR3 is TGTGCCAGCAGTCCCCCGGGAACTAGCGGGGCGAATGAGCAGTTCTTC. Translating gives CASSPPGTSGANEQFF.